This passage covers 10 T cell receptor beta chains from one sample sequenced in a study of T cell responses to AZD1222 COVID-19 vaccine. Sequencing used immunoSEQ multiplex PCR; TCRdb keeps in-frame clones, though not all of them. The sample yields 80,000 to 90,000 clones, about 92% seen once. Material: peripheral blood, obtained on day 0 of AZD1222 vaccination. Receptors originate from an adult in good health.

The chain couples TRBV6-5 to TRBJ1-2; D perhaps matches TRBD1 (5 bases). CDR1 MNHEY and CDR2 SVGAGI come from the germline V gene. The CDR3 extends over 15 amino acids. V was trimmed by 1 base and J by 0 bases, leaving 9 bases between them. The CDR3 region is CASSYYGQPNYGYTF. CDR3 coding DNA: TGTGCCAGCAGTTACTATGGACAACCTAACTATGGCTACACCTTC.

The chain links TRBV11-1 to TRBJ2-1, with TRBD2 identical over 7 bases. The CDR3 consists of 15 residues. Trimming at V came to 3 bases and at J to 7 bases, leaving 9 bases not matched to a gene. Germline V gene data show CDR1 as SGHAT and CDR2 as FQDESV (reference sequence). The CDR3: CASSFMSGKENEQFF. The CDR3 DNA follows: TGTGCCAGCAGCTTCATGAGCGGGAAAGAAAATGAGCAGTTCTTC.

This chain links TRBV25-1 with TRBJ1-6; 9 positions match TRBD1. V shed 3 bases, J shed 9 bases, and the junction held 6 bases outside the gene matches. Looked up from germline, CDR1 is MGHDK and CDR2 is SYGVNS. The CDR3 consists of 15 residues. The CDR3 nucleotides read TGTGCCAGCAGTGACTGGGGACAGGGTATTTCACCCCTCCACTTT. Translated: CASSDWGQGISPLHF.

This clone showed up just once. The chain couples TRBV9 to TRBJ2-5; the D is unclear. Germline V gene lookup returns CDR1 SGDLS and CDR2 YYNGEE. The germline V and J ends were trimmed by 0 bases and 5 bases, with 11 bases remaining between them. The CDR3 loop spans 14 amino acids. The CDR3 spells CASSVGAAWETQYF. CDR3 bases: TGTGCCAGCAGCGTAGGGGCCGCGTGGGAGACCCAGTACTTC.

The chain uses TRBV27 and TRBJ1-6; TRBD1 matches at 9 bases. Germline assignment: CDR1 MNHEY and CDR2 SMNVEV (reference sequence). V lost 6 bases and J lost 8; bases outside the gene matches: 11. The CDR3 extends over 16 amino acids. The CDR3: CASRPWTGAADSPLHF. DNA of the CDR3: TGTGCCAGCAGACCTTGGACAGGGGCAGCGGATTCACCCCTCCACTTT.

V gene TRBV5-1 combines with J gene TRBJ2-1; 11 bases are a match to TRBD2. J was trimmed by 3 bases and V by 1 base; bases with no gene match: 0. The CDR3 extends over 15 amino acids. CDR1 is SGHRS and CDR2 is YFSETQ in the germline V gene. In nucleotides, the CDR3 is TGCGCCAGCAGCTTGACTAGCGGGGGCTACAATGAGCAGTTCTTC. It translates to CASSLTSGGYNEQFF.

CDR3 region: CASSPGEGGPEAFF. DNA of the CDR3: TGTGCCAGCAGCCCCGGGGAGGGGGGTCCTGAAGCTTTCTTT. This chain uses TRBV7-3 with TRBJ1-1, with D possibly matching TRBD1 (6 bases). The germline V gene encodes CDR1 SGHTA and CDR2 FQGTGA. The V and J ends lost 5 bases and 6 bases respectively, with 16 bases between them. The CDR3 consists of 14 residues.

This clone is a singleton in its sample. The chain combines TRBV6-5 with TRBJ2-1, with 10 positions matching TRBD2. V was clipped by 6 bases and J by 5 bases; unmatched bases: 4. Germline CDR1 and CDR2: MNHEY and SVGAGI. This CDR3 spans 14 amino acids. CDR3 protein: CASSRGTSDNEQFF. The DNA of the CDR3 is TGTGCCAGCAGCCGGGGGACTAGCGACAATGAGCAGTTCTTC.

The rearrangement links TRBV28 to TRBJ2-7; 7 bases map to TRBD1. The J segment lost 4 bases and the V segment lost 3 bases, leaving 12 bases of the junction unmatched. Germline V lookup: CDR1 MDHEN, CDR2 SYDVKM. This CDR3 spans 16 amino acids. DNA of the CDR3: TGTGCCAGCAGTTTTATCCCCTCCACAGGGGTGTACGAGCAGTACTTC. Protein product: CASSFIPSTGVYEQYF. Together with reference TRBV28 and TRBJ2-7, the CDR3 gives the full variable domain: DVKVTQSSRYLVKRTGEKVFLECVQDMDHENMFWYRQDPGLGLRLIYFSYDVKMKEKGDIPEGYSVSREKKERFSLILESASTNQTSMYLCASSFIPSTGVYEQYFGPGTRLTVT.

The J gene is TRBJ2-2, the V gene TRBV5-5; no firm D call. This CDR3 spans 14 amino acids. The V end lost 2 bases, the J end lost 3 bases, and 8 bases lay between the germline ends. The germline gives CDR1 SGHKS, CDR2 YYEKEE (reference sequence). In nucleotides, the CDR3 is TGTGCCAGCAGCTTCAGTAGTTACACCGGGGAGCTGTTTTTT. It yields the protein CASSFSSYTGELFF.